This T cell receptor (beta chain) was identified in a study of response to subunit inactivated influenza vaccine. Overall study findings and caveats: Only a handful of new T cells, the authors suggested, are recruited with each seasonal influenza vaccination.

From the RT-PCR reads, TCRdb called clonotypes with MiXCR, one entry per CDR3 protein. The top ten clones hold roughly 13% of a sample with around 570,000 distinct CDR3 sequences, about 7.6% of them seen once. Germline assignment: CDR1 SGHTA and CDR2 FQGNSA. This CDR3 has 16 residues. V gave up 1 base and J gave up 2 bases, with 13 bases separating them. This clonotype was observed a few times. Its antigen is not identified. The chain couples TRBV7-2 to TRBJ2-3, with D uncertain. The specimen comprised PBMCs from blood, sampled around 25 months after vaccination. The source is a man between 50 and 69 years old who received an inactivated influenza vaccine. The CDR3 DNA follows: TGTGCCAGCAGCTTAGAAGGCAGGAGTTACACAGATACGCAGTATTTT. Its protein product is CASSLEGRSYTDTQYF.